The rows below give T cell receptor beta chains drawn from one sample of a study of blood T cell repertoires in COVID-19. The repertoire was sequenced with immunoSEQ multiplex PCR; TCRdb's copy has only in-frame clones and lacks some. Found here are about 190,000 clones, roughly 90% of them singletons; the top ten hold 0.6% to 0.8%. The sample taken for sequencing was peripheral blood. These receptors were taken from a man between 50 and 59 years old with acute or convalescent COVID-19. The CDR3 runs from the conserved cysteine through the conserved F or W. Each record gives: J gene, V gene, CDR3 protein.

>TRBJ2-4|TRBV5-1
CASSLGLAGGPGSIAKNIQYF
>TRBJ2-7|TRBV29-1
CSVEGGNSYEQYF
>TRBJ2-7|TRBV4-1
CASSPIAGSYEQYF
>TRBJ1-4|TRBV6-6
CASSYRGGTNEKLFF
>TRBJ1-3|TRBV7-4
CASSLGRSSGNTIYF
>TRBJ2-7|TRBV19
CATHPRQGGVYEQYF
>TRBJ2-5|TRBV2
CASRIGTNQETQYF
>TRBJ1-1|TRBV7-8
CASSLEPGLLNTEAFF
>TRBJ2-7|TRBV6-5
CASSYSWTGGGYEQYF
>TRBJ1-5|TRBV5-4
CASSLGPPGVSNQPQHF
>TRBJ2-3|TRBV19
CASRTSGRRDTQYF
>TRBJ2-2|TRBV5-1
CASSPGTSGTGELFF
>TRBJ1-2|TRBV7-2
CASSLETGQGYTF
>TRBJ2-7|TRBV6-4
CASSDSKGTGVHEQYF
>TRBJ2-7|TRBV5-5
CASSLSPNRGPGYEQYF
>TRBJ1-5|TRBV12-3/TRBV12-4
CASSPAPEQPQHF
>TRBJ2-3|TRBV11-3
CASSLRGLSTDTQYF
>TRBJ1-2|TRBV28
CASSPGGRVVGYTF
>TRBJ1-6|TRBV3-1/TRBV3-2
CASSLRDGTLNSPLHF
>TRBJ2-2|TRBV5-1
CASSSGQPITGELFF
>TRBJ1-3|TRBV25-1
CASRRESGNTIYF
>TRBJ2-7|TRBV5-1
CASTPDSDPYEQYF
>TRBJ1-5|TRBV29-1
CSVGTGGPYSNQPQHF